The 4 T cell receptor beta chains below come from one sample, sequenced in a study of blood T cell repertoires in COVID-19. The protocol was immunoSEQ multiplex PCR, while the TCRdb copy is restricted to in-frame clones and leaves out a portion. The sample carries tens of thousands of clones, 70% to 80% recorded once. The sequenced sample was peripheral blood. The receptors originated from a human donor in a cohort sampled during active COVID-19.

V usage is TRBV18 and J usage is TRBJ2-7; 7 bases line up with TRBD1. V shed 6 bases, J shed 2 bases, and the junction held 1 base outside the gene matches. This CDR3 is 12 amino acids long. Looked up from germline, CDR1 is KGHSH and CDR2 is LQKENI. DNA for the CDR3: TGTGCCAGCTCCACAGGGGCCTACGAGCAGTACTTC. Translation gives CASSTGAYEQYF.

The rearrangement joins TRBV27 to TRBJ2-1; 7 bases are shared with TRBD2. The CDR3 is 15 amino acids. Looked up from germline, CDR1 is MNHEY and CDR2 is SMNVEV (reference sequence). V was pared by 5 bases and J by 8 bases, with 12 bases of the junction left unmatched. In DNA form, the CDR3 reads TGTGCCAGCAGTGACCGAACTAGCGCCGCGGATGAGCAGTTCTTC. It translates to CASSDRTSAADEQFF.

The genes are TRBV5-6 and TRBJ2-3; 8 bases map to TRBD2. The V and J ends lost 0 bases and 5 bases, in that order; junction bases with no gene match: 8. The germline V gene has CDR1 SGHDT and CDR2 YYEEEE. The CDR3 extends over 16 amino acids. CDR3 nucleotide sequence: TGTGCCAGCAGCTTGGGTGGCGGGGGGCATGGAGATACGCAGTATTTT. It yields the protein CASSLGGGGHGDTQYF.

Sample share makes this clone medium-sized (0.01 to 0.1%). The chain combines TRBV28 with TRBJ2-1; D perhaps matches TRBD2 (5 bases). Trimming cost V 2 bases and J 8 bases, with 19 bases left between them. Germline V gene data show CDR1 as MDHEN and CDR2 as SYDVKM. CDR3 length: 16 residues. As DNA, the CDR3 is TGTGCCAGCAGTTTAAATAAGAGGGCTAGGATCTATGAGCAGTTCTTC. Its translation is CASSLNKRARIYEQFF.